The source of this T cell receptor (beta chain) is a study of identical twins. This clonotype was counted only a few times. The antigen remains unidentified. The CDR3 is 16 residues long. From germline, CDR1 is MNHEY and CDR2 SVGEGT. V lost 0 bases to trimming and J lost 6 bases, with 16 bases between them. TCRdb re-analysed the 5' RACE reads in MiXCR, keeping a single row per CDR3 protein. The sample yields about 700,000 distinct CDR3 sequences, 8.6% seen once. Study results and caveats: Cross-sectional statistics underpinned the conclusions; the same donors were not followed. Memory repertoires showed no such pattern, whereas abundant cord blood beta clonotypes carried fewer insertions.

This sample was shared with a second study, whose subject was yellow fever vaccine responses in identical twins. Turning to that study: Twins reportedly mounted vaccine T cell responses that seemed partly convergent, partly personalized.

The gene calls are TRBV6-2 or TRBV6-3 and TRBJ2-3, with D possibly being TRBD1 or TRBD2 (6 bases each). The sequence derives from a woman in her late teens or twenties in good health. Sequencing input: PBMCs. CDR3 sequence: CASSYSPGAGEDTQYF. The CDR3 coding sequence is TGTGCCAGCAGTTACTCGCCGGGGGCCGGCGAGGATACGCAGTATTTT.